A selection of T cell receptor beta chains follows, all from one sample in a study of OX40 agonist ivuxolimab in advanced cancers. Sequenced by immunoSEQ multiplex PCR; TCRdb stores in-frame clones only, minus some. The sample lists tens of thousands of clones, about 88% occurring once. This specimen consisted of CD4+ or CD8+ T cells sorted from blood, obtained in a trial of the OX40 agonist ivuxolimab. These receptors were taken from an adult with an advanced solid tumor such as melanoma, head and neck, liver or kidney cancer. Each CDR3 is given with its conserved first and last residue. D genes are given only for firm matches. Size is stated for part of the rows, as once, few or many counts, or as a class when the clone is expanded.

TRBV7-9	.	TRBJ1-1	.	CASSLGGLNTEAFF	TGTGCCAGCAGCTTAGGGGGGCTGAACACTGAAGCTTTCTTT
TRBV14	.	TRBJ2-1	TRBD1	CASSQDRRTGQFF	TGTGCCAGCAGCCAAGATCGAAGGACAGGGCAGTTCTTC
TRBV7-9	.	TRBJ2-5	TRBD2	CASSAGLAIGETQYF	TGTGCCAGCAGCGCTGGACTAGCTATAGGCGAGACCCAGTACTTC
TRBV12-5	.	TRBJ2-1	.	CARIRDNEQFF	TGTGCCAGGATCCGGGACAATGAGCAGTTCTTC
TRBV30	.	TRBJ1-3	.	CAWSAAGNTIYF	TGTGCCTGGAGTGCCGCTGGAAACACCATATATTTT
TRBV19	.	TRBJ1-5	TRBD1	CASSYRGGNQPQHF	TGTGCCAGTAGCTACAGGGGTGGCAATCAGCCCCAGCATTTT
TRBV5-1	.	TRBJ2-6	.	CASSLVGGSGANVLTF	TGCGCCAGCAGCTTGGTCGGGGGCTCTGGGGCCAACGTCCTGACTTTC
TRBV27	.	TRBJ1-5	TRBD1	CASSRTGDSNQPQHF	TGTGCCAGCAGCCGGACAGGGGATAGCAATCAGCCCCAGCATTTT
TRBV5-1	many	TRBJ2-1	.	CASKGTNYNEQFF	TGCGCCAGTAAGGGGACAAATTACAATGAGCAGTTCTTC
TRBV4-2	.	TRBJ1-2	TRBD1	CASSQRQGANYGYTF	TGTGCCAGCAGCCAAAGACAGGGGGCTAACTATGGCTACACCTTC
TRBV2	.	TRBJ2-4	.	CASSQGWGAKNIQYF	TGTGCCAGCAGTCAGGGTTGGGGGGCCAAAAACATTCAGTACTTC
TRBV20-1	.	TRBJ2-1	TRBD2	CSARGGNEQFF	TGCAGTGCTAGGGGGGGGAATGAGCAGTTCTTC
TRBV14	.	TRBJ2-1	.	CASSQETLTRANEQFF	TGTGCCAGCAGCCAAGAAACCTTGACTAGAGCAAATGAGCAGTTCTTC
TRBV5-8	few	TRBJ2-5	TRBD2	CASSFPGTSGGAQETQYF	TGTGCCAGCAGCTTTCCCGGGACTAGCGGGGGGGCGCAAGAGACCCAGTACTTC
TRBV2	.	TRBJ2-7	TRBD1	CASHWGTGDEQYF	TGTGCCAGCCATTGGGGGACAGGGGACGAGCAGTACTTC
TRBV7-7	.	TRBJ2-2	.	CASSPRTGELFF	TGTGCTAGCAGCCCTAGGACCGGGGAGCTGTTTTTT
TRBV5-1	.	TRBJ2-5	TRBD2	CASSLAGSSGGKETQYF	TGCGCCAGCAGCTTGGCCGGGAGTAGCGGGGGAAAAGAGACCCAGTACTTC
TRBV11-3	once	TRBJ1-2	.	CASSAGLGGYTF	TGTGCCAGCAGCGCCGGACTTGGGGGCTACACCTTC
TRBV2	.	TRBJ2-5	.	CASSRKETQYF	TGTGCCAGCAGCCGGAAAGAGACCCAGTACTTC
TRBV28	many	TRBJ1-2	.	CASSDRQTSGYGYTF	TGTGCCAGCAGTGATAGACAGACGTCCGGCTATGGCTACACCTTC
TRBV29-1	.	TRBJ2-6	TRBD1	CSVRDRAAQVLTF	TGCAGCGTCAGGGACAGGGCGGCTCAGGTCCTGACTTTC
TRBV5-1	.	TRBJ2-5	.	CASSFGASQFQETQYF	TGCGCCAGCAGCTTTGGGGCCAGCCAGTTCCAAGAGACCCAGTACTTC
TRBV5-6	.	TRBJ2-6	.	CASSYDRSSGANVLTF	TGTGCCAGCAGCTATGACCGTAGCTCTGGGGCCAACGTCCTGACTTTC
TRBV5-1	.	TRBJ2-2	TRBD1	CASSARQGSTGELFF	TGCGCCAGCAGCGCGAGACAGGGGTCCACCGGGGAGCTGTTTTTT
TRBV6-6	.	TRBJ1-1	.	CASSPRGPKEAFF	TGTGCCAGCAGTCCGAGGGGACCAAAGGAAGCTTTCTTT
TRBV16	few	TRBJ2-2	TRBD1	CASSQSRQGTGELFF	TGTGCCAGCAGCCAATCTCGACAGGGCACCGGGGAGCTGTTTTTT
TRBV29-1	.	TRBJ2-7	.	CSVRTDRYEQYF	TGCAGCGTCCGGACAGACAGATACGAGCAGTACTTC
TRBV7-6	.	TRBJ2-5	.	CASSIGPGRETQYF	TGTGCCAGCAGCATCGGACCGGGAAGAGAGACCCAGTACTTC
TRBV7-2	.	TRBJ2-2	.	CASSLGVGGTGELFF	TGTGCCAGCAGCTTAGGGGTAGGCGGGACCGGGGAGCTGTTTTTT
TRBV7-2	.	TRBJ1-5	TRBD1	CASSLEGQGNQPQHF	TGTGCCAGCAGCTTGGAGGGACAGGGCAATCAGCCCCAGCATTTT
TRBV2	.	TRBJ1-1	.	CASSHSRGYEAFF	TGTGCCAGCAGCCATAGTCGGGGGTACGAAGCTTTCTTT
TRBV29-1	.	TRBJ1-1	TRBD1	CSVDPGGRNTEAFF	TGCAGCGTGGATCCAGGGGGCAGGAACACTGAAGCTTTCTTT
TRBV5-1	.	TRBJ1-4	.	CASRPWGVPNEKLFF	TGCGCCAGCAGACCCTGGGGGGTCCCTAATGAAAAACTGTTTTTT
TRBV18	few	TRBJ2-3	.	CASSPQGDTQYF	TGTGCCAGCTCACCACAAGGAGATACGCAGTATTTT
TRBV7-9	once	TRBJ2-7	TRBD1	CASSSGQGEYEQYF	TGTGCCAGCAGCTCCGGACAGGGGGAGTACGAGCAGTACTTC
TRBV19	.	TRBJ1-1	.	CATQGQGVDTEAFF	TGTGCCACCCAGGGCCAGGGCGTCGACACTGAAGCTTTCTTT
TRBV5-6	.	TRBJ2-3	.	CASSSWGGTDTQYF	TGTGCCAGCAGCTCATGGGGGGGCACAGATACGCAGTATTTT
TRBV5-1	.	TRBJ1-3	TRBD1	CASSLDRGGRNTIYF	TGCGCCAGCAGCTTGGACAGGGGCGGAAGAAACACCATATATTTT
TRBV5-1	once	TRBJ1-3	TRBD1	CASSAQPSGQRSGNTIYF	TGCGCCAGCAGCGCGCAACCATCGGGACAGAGATCTGGAAACACCATATATTTT
TRBV5-5	.	TRBJ1-2	.	CASSLVAYVLGFKDGYTF	TGTGCCAGCAGCTTGGTAGCCTACGTGTTAGGGTTTAAGGATGGCTACACCTTC